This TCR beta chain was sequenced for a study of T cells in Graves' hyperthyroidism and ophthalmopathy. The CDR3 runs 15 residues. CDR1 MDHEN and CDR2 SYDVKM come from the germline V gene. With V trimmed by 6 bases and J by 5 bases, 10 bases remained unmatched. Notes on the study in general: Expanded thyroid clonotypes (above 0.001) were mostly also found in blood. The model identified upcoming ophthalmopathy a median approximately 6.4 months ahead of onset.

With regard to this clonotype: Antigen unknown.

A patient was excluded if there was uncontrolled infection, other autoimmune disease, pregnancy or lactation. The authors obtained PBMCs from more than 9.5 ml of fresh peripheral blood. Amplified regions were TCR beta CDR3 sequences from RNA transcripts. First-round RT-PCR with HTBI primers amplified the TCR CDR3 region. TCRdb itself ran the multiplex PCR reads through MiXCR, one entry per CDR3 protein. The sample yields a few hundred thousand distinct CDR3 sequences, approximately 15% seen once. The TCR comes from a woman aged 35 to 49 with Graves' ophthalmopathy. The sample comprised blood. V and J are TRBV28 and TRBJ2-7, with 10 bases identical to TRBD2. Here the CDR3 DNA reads TGTGCCAGCAGGAGAACCGGGACTAGCGAGGACGAGCAGTACTTC. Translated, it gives CASRRTGTSEDEQYF.